A selection of T cell receptor beta chains follows, all from one sample in a study of T cell responses to AZD1222 COVID-19 vaccine. Some clones are missing from TCRdb's copy, which holds only in-frame ones; the method was immunoSEQ multiplex PCR. Among 94,000 or so clones listed, nearly 90% were seen once. The specimen comprised peripheral blood, sampled on day 0 of AZD1222 vaccination. The receptors were sampled from an adult in good health. CDR3s include the opening cysteine and the closing phenylalanine or tryptophan. A D gene is named only where the DNA matches it firmly. Part of the rows lack a size; the others show once, few, many or a class for expanded clones.

j_call v_call clone_size d_call cdr3_nt cdr3_aa
TRBJ2-1 TRBV12-3/TRBV12-4 NA NA TGTGCCAGCAGTTGGGTCAACAATGAGCAGTTCTTC CASSWVNNEQFF
TRBJ2-7 TRBV5-1 NA NA TGCGCCAGCAGAAGGGAGGAGCAGTACTTC CASRREEQYF
TRBJ1-2 TRBV6-5 few NA TGTGCCAGCAGTTACGCGCCCGGGGCCATTGGCGGCTACACCTTC CASSYAPGAIGGYTF
TRBJ1-5 TRBV28 NA TRBD1 TGTGCCAGCACCATAAACAGGGGGATTCAGCCCCAGCATTTT CASTINRGIQPQHF
TRBJ1-1 TRBV7-8 once NA TGTGCCAGCAGCTTAACCTTTGGAGGTGGCACTGAAGCTTTCTTT CASSLTFGGGTEAFF
TRBJ1-4 TRBV7-2 NA NA TGTGCCAGCAGCCCCTACCCCGGGGAAAAACTGTTTTTT CASSPYPGEKLFF
TRBJ1-5 TRBV6-5 NA TRBD1 TGTGCCAGCAGTCCCGATATAGGGAAACCGGGACAGAAGCATTTT CASSPDIGKPGQKHF
TRBJ1-1 TRBV2 NA NA TGTGCCAGCAGTTTTCAGGGGATTCCTGAAGCTTTCTTT CASSFQGIPEAFF
TRBJ2-2 TRBV5-6 NA TRBD1 TGTGCCAGCAGCTTGGTGGGACAGGGGGCGGCCGGGGAGCTGTTTTTT CASSLVGQGAAGELFF
TRBJ1-4 TRBV5-1 once NA TGCGCCAGCAGCTTGGCAGGGGCAACTAATGAAAAACTGTTTTTT CASSLAGATNEKLFF
TRBJ2-1 TRBV28 NA NA TGTGCCAGCACCCCCAGAGCGACCTTCTACAATGAGCAGTTCTTC CASTPRATFYNEQFF
TRBJ1-3 TRBV11-2 NA NA TGTGCCAGCAGCCATTGGACAACCCGGGACGGAAACACCATATATTTT CASSHWTTRDGNTIYF
TRBJ1-2 TRBV3-1/TRBV3-2 NA NA TGTGCCAGCAGCCAAGAATTGGACGCGTATGGCTACACCTTC CASSQELDAYGYTF
TRBJ1-1 TRBV5-5 NA NA TGTGCCAGCAGCTCATTTGGGGGGAACACTGAAGCTTTCTTT CASSSFGGNTEAFF
TRBJ2-2 TRBV7-3 few NA TGTGCCAGCAGCTTGGACACTCGCACCGGGGAGCTGTTTTTT CASSLDTRTGELFF
TRBJ1-5 TRBV25-1 NA NA TGTGCCAGCAGTGGCGGTCTAGGGAATCAGCCCCAGCATTTT CASSGGLGNQPQHF
TRBJ1-5 TRBV4-3 NA TRBD1 TGCGCCAGCAGCCGCGGGACAGCGAACAATCAGCCCCAGCATTTT CASSRGTANNQPQHF
TRBJ1-6 TRBV30 once NA TGTGCCTGGAGGGTTACATCCTATAATTCACCCCTCCACTTT CAWRVTSYNSPLHF